The 8 T cell receptor beta chains below were found in one sample sequenced in a study of control samples from healthy donors and cancer patients. TCRdb's table, derived via immunoSEQ multiplex PCR, lists solely in-frame clones and lacks some. The table shows 100,000 to 150,000 clones, with about 90% occurring only once. The specimen sequenced was PBMCs. These TCRs come from a man aged 50-60 years with head and neck cancer.

The chain joins TRBV6-5 to TRBJ1-4, with D perhaps matching TRBD1 (6 bases). Germline V gene sequence: CDR1 MNHEY, CDR2 SVGAGI. The CDR3 is made up of 14 amino acids. Deletions cut 3 bases from V and 2 bases from J, with 7 bases between. Here the CDR3 reads CASSYQGTNEKLFF. The CDR3 nucleotides read TGTGCCAGCAGTTATCAGGGGACTAATGAAAAACTGTTTTTT.

The rearrangement links TRBV7-2 to TRBJ1-4; D not certain. V was shortened by 5 bases and J by 3 bases, with 7 bases between the two germline ends. Germline CDR1 SGHTA, CDR2 FQGNSA. The CDR3 totals 13 residues. CDR3 residues: CASSPPANEKLFF. The CDR3 coding sequence is TGTGCCAGCAGCCCCCCCGCTAATGAAAAACTGTTTTTT.

CDR3 DNA: TGTGCCAGCATACAGCGGGAGGGTACAGATACGCAGTATTTT. Encoded protein: CASIQREGTDTQYF. The gene calls are TRBV2 and TRBJ2-3; 10 bases map to TRBD2. This CDR3 contains 14 residues. Germline V gives CDR1 SNHLY, CDR2 FYNNEI. J lost 3 bases, V lost 7 bases, and 4 bases had no gene match.

The CDR3, as DNA: TGTGCCACCAGCAGAGATTTTATGAGGCAAGGTTATCAGCCCCAGCATTTT. This sequence encodes CATSRDFMRQGYQPQHF. V usage is TRBV15 and J usage is TRBJ1-5; D is unclear. The CDR3 runs to 17 residues. Germline CDR1 is LNHNV and CDR2 is YYDKDF (reference sequence). With 0 bases removed from V and 5 bases from J, the gap between germline ends came to 17 bases.

This sequence joins TRBV19 and TRBJ2-7; possible D gene TRBD1, 5 bases. The CDR3 spans 12 residues. From germline, CDR1 is LNHDA and CDR2 SQIVND (reference sequence). Trimming took 6 bases from V and 7 from J, leaving 13 bases between them. CDR3 in DNA: TGTGCCAGTAGCCAGGGCGTGCGGGAGCAGTACTTC. As protein: CASSQGVREQYF.

The chain combines TRBV24-1 with TRBJ2-2; 9 bases match TRBD2. Germline assignment: CDR1 KGHDR and CDR2 SFDVKD. After removal of 6 bases from V and 7 bases from J, the junction contained 5 bases not matched to a gene. This CDR3 spans 14 amino acids. CDR3: CATSWGSGGGELFF. CDR3 DNA sequence: TGTGCCACCAGTTGGGGTAGCGGGGGCGGGGAGCTGTTTTTT.

J is TRBJ2-7 and V is TRBV12-3 or TRBV12-4; D unclear. The CDR3 has 13 residues. V was cut by 3 bases and J by 5 bases, with 11 bases left in between. The CDR3 DNA follows: TGTGCCAGCAGTTTCGTGAGGACCCACGAGCAGTACTTC. Translation: CASSFVRTHEQYF.

The chain joins TRBV29-1 to TRBJ2-7; D gene unclear. Trimming cost V 2 bases and J 8 bases, with 16 bases left between them. This CDR3 region has 13 residues. The germline gives CDR1 SQVTM, CDR2 ANQGSEA. The CDR3 sequence is CSVEPLHKGQQYF. In DNA, the CDR3 is TGCAGCGTTGAACCCCTCCACAAAGGCCAGCAGTACTTC.